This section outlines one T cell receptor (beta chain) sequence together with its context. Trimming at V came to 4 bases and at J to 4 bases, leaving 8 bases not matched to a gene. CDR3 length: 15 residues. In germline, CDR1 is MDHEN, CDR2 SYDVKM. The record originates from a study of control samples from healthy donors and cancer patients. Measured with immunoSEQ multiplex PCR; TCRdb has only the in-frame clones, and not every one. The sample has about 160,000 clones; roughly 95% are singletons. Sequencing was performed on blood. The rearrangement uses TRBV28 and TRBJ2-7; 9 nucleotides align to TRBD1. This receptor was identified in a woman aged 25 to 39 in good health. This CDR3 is CASSYRGRKFYEQYF. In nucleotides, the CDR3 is TGTGCCAGCAGTTACAGGGGGCGGAAATTTTACGAGCAGTACTTC.